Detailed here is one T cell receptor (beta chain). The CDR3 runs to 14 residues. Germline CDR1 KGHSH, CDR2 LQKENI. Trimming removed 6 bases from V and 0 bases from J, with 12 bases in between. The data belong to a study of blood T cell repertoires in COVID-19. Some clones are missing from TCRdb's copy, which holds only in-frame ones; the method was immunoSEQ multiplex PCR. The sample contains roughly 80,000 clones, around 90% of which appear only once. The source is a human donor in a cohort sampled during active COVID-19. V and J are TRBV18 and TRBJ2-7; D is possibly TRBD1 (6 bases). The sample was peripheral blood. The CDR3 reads CASSPTGNSYEQYF. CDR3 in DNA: TGTGCCAGCTCGCCGACAGGTAACTCCTACGAGCAGTACTTC.